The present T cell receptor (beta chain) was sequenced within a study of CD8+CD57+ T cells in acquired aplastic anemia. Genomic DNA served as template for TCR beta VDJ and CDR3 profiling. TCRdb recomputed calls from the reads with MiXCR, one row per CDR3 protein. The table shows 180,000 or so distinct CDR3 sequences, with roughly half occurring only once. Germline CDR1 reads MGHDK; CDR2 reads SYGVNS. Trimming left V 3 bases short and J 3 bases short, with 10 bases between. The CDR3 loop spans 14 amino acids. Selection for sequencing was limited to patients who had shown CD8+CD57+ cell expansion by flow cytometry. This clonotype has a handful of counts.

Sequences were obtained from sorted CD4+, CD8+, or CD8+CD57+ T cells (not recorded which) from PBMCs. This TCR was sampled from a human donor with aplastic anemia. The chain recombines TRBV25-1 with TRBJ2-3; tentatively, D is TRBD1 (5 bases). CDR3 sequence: CASSDRRQTDTQYF. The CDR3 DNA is TGTGCCAGCAGTGATCGCCGACAGACAGATACGCAGTATTTT.